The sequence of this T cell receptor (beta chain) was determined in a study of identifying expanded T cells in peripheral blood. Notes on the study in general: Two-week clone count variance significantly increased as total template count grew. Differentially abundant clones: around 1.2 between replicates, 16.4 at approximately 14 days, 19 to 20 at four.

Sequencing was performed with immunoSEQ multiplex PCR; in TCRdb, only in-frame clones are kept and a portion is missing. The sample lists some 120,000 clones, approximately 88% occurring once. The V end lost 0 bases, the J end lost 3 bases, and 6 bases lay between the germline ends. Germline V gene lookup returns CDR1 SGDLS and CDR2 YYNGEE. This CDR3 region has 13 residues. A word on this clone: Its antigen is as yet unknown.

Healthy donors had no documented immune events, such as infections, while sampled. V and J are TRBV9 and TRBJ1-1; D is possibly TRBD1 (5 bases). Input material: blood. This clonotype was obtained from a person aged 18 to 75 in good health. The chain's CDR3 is CASSVGGDTEAFF. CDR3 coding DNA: TGTGCCAGCAGCGTAGGGGGGGACACTGAAGCTTTCTTT. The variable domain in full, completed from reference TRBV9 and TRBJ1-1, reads DSGVTQTPKHLITATGQRVTLRCSPRSGDLSVYWYQQSLDQGLQFLIQYYNGEERAKGNILERFSAQQFPDLHSELNLSSLELGDSALYFCASSVGGDTEAFFGQGTRLTVV.